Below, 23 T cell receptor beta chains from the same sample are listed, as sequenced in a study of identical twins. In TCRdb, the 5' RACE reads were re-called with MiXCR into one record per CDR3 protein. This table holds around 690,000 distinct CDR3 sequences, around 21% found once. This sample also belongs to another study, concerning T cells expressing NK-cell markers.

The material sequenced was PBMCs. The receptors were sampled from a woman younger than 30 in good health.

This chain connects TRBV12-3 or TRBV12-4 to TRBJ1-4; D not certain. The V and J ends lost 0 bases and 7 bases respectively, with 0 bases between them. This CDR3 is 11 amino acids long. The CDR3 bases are TGTGCCAGCAGTTTAGCTGAAAAACTGTTTTTT. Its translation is CASSLAEKLFF.

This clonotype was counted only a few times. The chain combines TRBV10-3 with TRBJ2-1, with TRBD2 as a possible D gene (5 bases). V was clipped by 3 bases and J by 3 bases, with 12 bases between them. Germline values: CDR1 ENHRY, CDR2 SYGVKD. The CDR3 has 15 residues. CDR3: CAISDEGSFYNEQFF. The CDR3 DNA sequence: TGTGCCATCAGTGATGAGGGAAGTTTCTACAATGAGCAGTTCTTC.

CDR3 amino acids: CASSLAGTATGTDTQYF. CDR3 nucleotide sequence: TGTGCCAGCTCACTAGCCGGGACCGCGACGGGGACAGATACGCAGTATTTT. This rearrangement joins TRBV18 to TRBJ2-3; D is tentatively TRBD1 or TRBD2 (5 bases each). The ends were cut back, 4 bases at V and 3 bases at J, with 20 bases in the middle. This CDR3 spans 17 amino acids. Germline-derived CDR1 and CDR2 are KGHSH and LQKENI.

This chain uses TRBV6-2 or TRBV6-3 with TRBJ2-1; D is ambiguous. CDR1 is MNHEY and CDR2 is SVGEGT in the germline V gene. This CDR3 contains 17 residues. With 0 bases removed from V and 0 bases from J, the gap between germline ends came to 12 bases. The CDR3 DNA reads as TGTGCCAGCAGTTACTCGATTGACTCGAGCTCCTACAATGAGCAGTTCTTC. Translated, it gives CASSYSIDSSSYNEQFF.

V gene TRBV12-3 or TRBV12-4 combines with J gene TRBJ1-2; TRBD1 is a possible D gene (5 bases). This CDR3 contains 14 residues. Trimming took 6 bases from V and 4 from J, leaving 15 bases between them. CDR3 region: CASRIGTYPYGYTF. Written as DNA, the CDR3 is TGTGCCAGCAGGATCGGGACTTATCCCTATGGCTACACCTTC.

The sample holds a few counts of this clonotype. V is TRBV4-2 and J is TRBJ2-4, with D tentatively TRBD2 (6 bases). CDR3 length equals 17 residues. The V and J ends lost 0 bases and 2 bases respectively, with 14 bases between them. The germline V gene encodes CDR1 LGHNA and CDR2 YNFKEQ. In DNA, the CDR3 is TGTGCCAGCAGCCAAGAGGGGGGTATTGTAACCAAAAACATTCAGTACTTC. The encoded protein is CASSQEGGIVTKNIQYF.

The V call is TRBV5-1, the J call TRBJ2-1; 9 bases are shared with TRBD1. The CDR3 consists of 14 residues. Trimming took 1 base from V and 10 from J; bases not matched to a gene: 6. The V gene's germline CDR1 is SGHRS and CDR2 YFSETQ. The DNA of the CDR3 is TGCGCCAGCAGCTTGAATACAGGGGGCGCCGAGCAGTTCTTC. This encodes CASSLNTGGAEQFF.

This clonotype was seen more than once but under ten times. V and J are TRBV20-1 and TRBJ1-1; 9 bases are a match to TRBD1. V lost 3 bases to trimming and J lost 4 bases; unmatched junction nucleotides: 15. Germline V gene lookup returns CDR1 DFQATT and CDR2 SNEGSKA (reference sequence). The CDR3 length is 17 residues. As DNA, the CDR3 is TGCAGTGCTAGGGGATCGGCCGGACAGGGGATAGGCACTGAAGCTTTCTTT. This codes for CSARGSAGQGIGTEAFF.

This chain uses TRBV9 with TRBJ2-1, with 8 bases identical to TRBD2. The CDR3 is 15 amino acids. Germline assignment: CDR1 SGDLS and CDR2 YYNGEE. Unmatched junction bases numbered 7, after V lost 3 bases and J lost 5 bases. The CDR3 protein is CASSAGAGVNNEQFF. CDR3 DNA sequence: TGTGCCAGCAGCGCCGGAGCGGGGGTTAACAATGAGCAGTTCTTC.

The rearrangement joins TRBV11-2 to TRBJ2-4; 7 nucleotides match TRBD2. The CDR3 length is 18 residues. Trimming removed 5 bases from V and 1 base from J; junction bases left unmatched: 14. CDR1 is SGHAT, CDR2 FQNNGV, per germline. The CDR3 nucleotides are TGTGCCAGCAGCATAGTGGGGGGGACCCGGGCGGCCAAAAACATTCAGTACTTC. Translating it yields CASSIVGGTRAAKNIQYF.

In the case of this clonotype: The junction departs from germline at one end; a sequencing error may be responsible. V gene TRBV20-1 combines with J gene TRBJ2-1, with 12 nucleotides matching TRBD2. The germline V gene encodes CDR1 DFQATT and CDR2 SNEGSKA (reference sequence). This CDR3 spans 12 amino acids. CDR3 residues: CSATGLAGLGIF. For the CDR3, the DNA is TGCAGTGCTACTGGACTAGCGGGGTTAGGGATCTTC.

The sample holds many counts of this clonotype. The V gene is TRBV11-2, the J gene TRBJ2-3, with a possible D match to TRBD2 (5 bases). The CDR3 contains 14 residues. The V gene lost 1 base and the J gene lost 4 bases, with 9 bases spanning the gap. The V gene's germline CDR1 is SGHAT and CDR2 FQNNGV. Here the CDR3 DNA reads TGTGCCAGCAGCTTAGGGAGGAGCCCAGATACGCAGTATTTT. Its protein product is CASSLGRSPDTQYF. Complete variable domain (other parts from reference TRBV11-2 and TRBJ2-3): EAGVAQSPRYKIIEKRQSVAFWCNPISGHATLYWYQQILGQGPKLLIQFQNNGVVDDSQLPKDRFSAERLKGVDSTLKIQPAKLEDSAVYLCASSLGRSPDTQYFGPGTRLTVL.

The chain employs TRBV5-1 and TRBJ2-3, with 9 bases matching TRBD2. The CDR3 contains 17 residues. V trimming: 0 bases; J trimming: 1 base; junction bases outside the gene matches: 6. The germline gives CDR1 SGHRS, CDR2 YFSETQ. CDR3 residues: CASSLGSSGVRTDTQYF. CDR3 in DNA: TGCGCCAGCAGCTTGGGGTCTAGCGGGGTCCGCACAGATACGCAGTATTTT.

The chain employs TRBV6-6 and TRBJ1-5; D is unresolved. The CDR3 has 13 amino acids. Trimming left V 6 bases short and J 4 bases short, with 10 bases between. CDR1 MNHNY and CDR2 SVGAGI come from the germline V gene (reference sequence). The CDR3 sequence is CASSGRANQPQHF. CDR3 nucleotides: TGTGCCAGCAGCGGGAGGGCTAATCAGCCCCAGCATTTT.

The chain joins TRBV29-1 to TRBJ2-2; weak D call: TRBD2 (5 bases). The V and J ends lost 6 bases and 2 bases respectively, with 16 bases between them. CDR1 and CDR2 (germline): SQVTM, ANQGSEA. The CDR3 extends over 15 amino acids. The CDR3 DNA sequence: TGCAGCGTAGTCCCTCTAGCTGCTAACACCGGGGAGCTGTTTTTT. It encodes CSVVPLAANTGELFF.

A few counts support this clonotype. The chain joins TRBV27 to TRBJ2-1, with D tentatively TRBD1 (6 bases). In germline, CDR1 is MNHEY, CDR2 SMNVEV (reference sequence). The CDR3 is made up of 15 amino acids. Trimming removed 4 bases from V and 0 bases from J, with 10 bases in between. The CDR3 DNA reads TGTGCCAGCAGTTACAGGGTACGCTCCTACAATGAGCAGTTCTTC. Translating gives CASSYRVRSYNEQFF.

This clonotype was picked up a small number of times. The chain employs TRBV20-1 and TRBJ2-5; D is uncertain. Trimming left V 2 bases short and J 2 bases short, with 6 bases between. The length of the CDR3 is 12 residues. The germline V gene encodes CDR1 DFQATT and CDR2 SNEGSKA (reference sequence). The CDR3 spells CSARQPQETQYF. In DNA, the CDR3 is TGCAGTGCTAGACAGCCGCAAGAGACCCAGTACTTC.

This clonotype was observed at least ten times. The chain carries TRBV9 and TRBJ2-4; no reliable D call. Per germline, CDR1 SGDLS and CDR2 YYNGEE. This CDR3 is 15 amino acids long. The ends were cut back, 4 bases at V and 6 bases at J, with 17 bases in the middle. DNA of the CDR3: TGTGCCAGCAGCTCCCATGATGCCGCCCCAAACATTCAGTACTTC. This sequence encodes CASSSHDAAPNIQYF.

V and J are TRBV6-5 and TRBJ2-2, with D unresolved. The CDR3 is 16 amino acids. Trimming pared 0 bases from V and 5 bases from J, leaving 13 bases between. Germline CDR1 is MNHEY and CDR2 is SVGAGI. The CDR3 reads CASSYSYYSVTGELFF. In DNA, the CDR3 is TGTGCCAGCAGTTACTCTTACTATTCGGTGACCGGGGAGCTGTTTTTT.

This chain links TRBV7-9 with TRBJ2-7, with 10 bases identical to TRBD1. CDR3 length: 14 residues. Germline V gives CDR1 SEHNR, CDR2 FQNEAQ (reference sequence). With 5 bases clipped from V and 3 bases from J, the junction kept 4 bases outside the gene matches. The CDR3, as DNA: TGTGCCAGCAGCCGACAGGGGGCGATCTACGAGCAGTACTTC. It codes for CASSRQGAIYEQYF.

The CDR3: CASSSPGLAGDYEQYF. The DNA of the CDR3 is TGTGCCAGCAGCTCCCCCGGATTAGCGGGGGACTACGAGCAGTACTTC. V usage is TRBV5-6 and J usage is TRBJ2-7; 9 bases line up with TRBD2. The J segment lost 3 bases and the V segment lost 3 bases, leaving 10 bases of the junction unmatched. This CDR3 has 16 amino acids. Germline V gene data show CDR1 as SGHDT and CDR2 as YYEEEE.

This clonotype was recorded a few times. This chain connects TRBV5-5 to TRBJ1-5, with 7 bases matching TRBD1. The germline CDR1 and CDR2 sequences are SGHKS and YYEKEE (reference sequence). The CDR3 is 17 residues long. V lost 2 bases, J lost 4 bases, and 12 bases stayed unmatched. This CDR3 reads CASSFSLRQGENQPQHF. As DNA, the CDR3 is TGTGCCAGCAGCTTTAGCCTTCGACAGGGCGAAAATCAGCCCCAGCATTTT.

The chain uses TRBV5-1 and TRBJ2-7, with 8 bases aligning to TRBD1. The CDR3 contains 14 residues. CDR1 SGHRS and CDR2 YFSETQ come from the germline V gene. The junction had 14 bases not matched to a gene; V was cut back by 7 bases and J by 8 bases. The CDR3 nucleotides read TGCGCCAGCGGCGGCGGGACAGGAACTACGCAGCAGTACTTC. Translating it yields CASGGGTGTTQQYF.